This T cell receptor beta chain was identified in a study of blood T cell repertoires in COVID-19. Study at large: The study drew acute and convalescent COVID-19 samples from the United States, Italy and Spain. PBMCs, B-cell-depleted T cells, or T cells provided the cDNA or gDNA that made up the material.

Original handling: Reference gene primer amplification yielded estimated nucleated cell counts. Sequencing used immunoSEQ multiplex PCR; TCRdb keeps in-frame clones, though not all of them. The D gene and trimming were derived from the DNA, and the V and J assignments and clone size from that table. This table has 150,000 to 200,000 clones, 80% to 90% appearing once. CDR3 length: 17 residues. Germline-derived CDR1 and CDR2 are MDHEN and SYDVKM. V was pared by 2 bases and J by 9 bases, with 12 bases of the junction left unmatched. The chain joins TRBV28 to TRBJ1-6, with TRBD1 identical over 8 bases. Material for sequencing was peripheral blood. The clonotype comes from a man aged 18 to 29 with active or convalescent COVID-19. The CDR3 reads CASSLGDRGRSFSPLHF. CDR3 nucleotide sequence: TGTGCCAGCAGTTTAGGTGACAGGGGTCGTAGTTTTTCACCCCTCCACTTT.